This TCR beta chain was retrieved from a study of molecular identifiers for immune sequencing clone quantification. A word on this clonotype: The junction shows a germline mismatch at one end, possibly a read error.

CDR1 is LNHDA and CDR2 is SQIVND in the germline V gene (reference sequence). This CDR3 spans 15 amino acids. TCRdb re-called the PCR reads through MiXCR, storing one row per CDR3 protein. This table holds about 510,000 distinct CDR3 sequences, 20% to 25% found once. The sequencing input was naive CD8+ T cells from blood, with Jurkat cell RNA spiked in. Documented subset: FACS-sorted CD8+CD4-CCR7+CD45RA+ naive T cells. This chain connects TRBV19 to TRBJ2-1, with 7 nucleotides matching TRBD2. The TCR sequence derives from a human donor in good health. Some libraries in this study had Jurkat cell RNA spiked in. The CDR3 sequence is CASSIVGGNYNEQLF. The CDR3 bases are TGTGCCAGTAGTATTGTGGGAGGGAACTACAATGAGCAGCTCTTC. Supplemented by reference TRBV19 and TRBJ2-1, the full variable domain reads DGGITQSPKYLFRKEGQNVTLSCEQNLNHDAMYWYRQDPGQGLRLIYYSQIVNDFQKGDIAEGYSVSREKKESFPLTVTSAQKNPTAFYLCASSIVGGNYNEQLFGPGTRLTVL.